One sample yielded the 3 T cell receptor beta chains listed below, sequenced in a study of cytomegalovirus exposure and HLA in healthy donors (dated by TCRdb to 2016 to 2017). The library was made by the immunoSEQ multiplex PCR assay. For the multiplex PCR, a mixture combining 60 forward primers for TCR Vbeta segments and 13 reverse primers for TCR Jbeta segments was used. TCRdb provides this immuneACCESS table in a form limited to in-frame rearrangements. Some clones are lacking; in checked studies, under half of them reflect an unresolved V gene, and why the rest are absent is not known. Here the sample has around 100,000 clones; 78% occur a single time. The ten largest account for around 4.4% of the sample. Source material: PBMCs. The source is a male donor in good health and CMV-seropositive.

The rearrangement joins TRBV4-2 to TRBJ2-3; D possibly corresponds to TRBD2 (6 bases). CDR3 size: 14 residues. Germline CDR1 is LGHNA and CDR2 is YNFKEQ. V gave up 5 bases and J gave up 4 bases, with 13 bases separating them. The CDR3: CASSVKGTADTQYF. DNA of the CDR3: TGTGCCAGCAGCGTAAAAGGGACTGCAGATACGCAGTATTTT.

The rearrangement links TRBV9 to TRBJ1-2, with a weak D call TRBD1 (5 bases). This CDR3 is built from 15 residues. The germline gives CDR1 SGDLS, CDR2 YYNGEE. The germline V and J ends were trimmed by 0 bases and 3 bases, with 12 bases remaining between them. CDR3 sequence (DNA): TGTGCCAGCAGCGTAGGGCAGGGCGTTCACTATGGCTACACCTTC. This sequence encodes CASSVGQGVHYGYTF.

This clone was observed a single time. The chain carries TRBV27 and TRBJ2-3; TRBD2 matches 14 bases. V lost 6 bases and J lost 6; bases outside the gene matches: 5. Per the germline V gene, CDR1 is MNHEY and CDR2 is SMNVEV (reference sequence). The CDR3 is made up of 15 amino acids. CDR3 residues: CASRAGTSGGDTQYF. CDR3 DNA: TGTGCCAGCAGGGCCGGGACTAGCGGGGGTGATACGCAGTATTTT.